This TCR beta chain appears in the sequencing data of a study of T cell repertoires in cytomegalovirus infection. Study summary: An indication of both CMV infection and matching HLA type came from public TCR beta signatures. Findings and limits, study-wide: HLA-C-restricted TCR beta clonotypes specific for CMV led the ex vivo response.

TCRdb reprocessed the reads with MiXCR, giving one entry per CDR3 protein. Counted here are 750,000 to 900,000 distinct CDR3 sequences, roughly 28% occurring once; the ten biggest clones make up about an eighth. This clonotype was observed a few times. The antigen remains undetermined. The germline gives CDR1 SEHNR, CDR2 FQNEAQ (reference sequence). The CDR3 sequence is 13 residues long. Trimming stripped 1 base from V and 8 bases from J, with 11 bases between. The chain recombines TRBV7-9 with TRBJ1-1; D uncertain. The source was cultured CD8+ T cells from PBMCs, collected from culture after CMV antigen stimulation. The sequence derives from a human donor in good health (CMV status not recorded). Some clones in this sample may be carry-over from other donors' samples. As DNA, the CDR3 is TGTGCCAGCAGCTTAGAGAGGGCACCCGAAGCTTTCTTT. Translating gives CASSLERAPEAFF.